This is a list of T cell receptor beta chains from one sample in a study of T cell repertoires in cytomegalovirus infection. The antigens for these receptors are not known. TCRdb re-derived calls from the reads in MiXCR, one entry per CDR3 protein. The data contain 600,000 to 700,000 distinct CDR3 sequences, about 33% of them singletons. The sample here was cultured PBMCs, taken from culture after CMV antigen stimulation. The receptors come from a human donor in good health (CMV status not recorded). Some clones in this sample may be carry-over from other donors' samples. CDR3s include the opening cysteine and the closing phenylalanine or tryptophan. A D gene is named only where the DNA matches it firmly. Clone size is not always given. Where it is, it says once, few, many or a class for expanded clones.

CDR3aa: CASSPGLNSYEQYF
CDR3nt: TGTGCCAGCAGCCCCGGACTGAACTCCTACGAGCAGTACTTC
v_gene: TRBV5-6
d_gene: .
j_gene: TRBJ2-7
abundance: .

CDR3aa: CATSGGTDTQYF
CDR3nt: TGTGCCACTAGCGGGGGCACAGATACGCAGTATTTT
v_gene: TRBV6-5
d_gene: TRBD2
j_gene: TRBJ2-3
abundance: .

CDR3aa: CASSFPPYNEQFF
CDR3nt: TGTGCCAGCAGTTTCCCTCCGTACAATGAGCAGTTCTTC
v_gene: TRBV28
d_gene: .
j_gene: TRBJ2-1
abundance: .

CDR3aa: CARTGVTGELFF
CDR3nt: TGTGCCAGGACGGGAGTCACCGGGGAGCTGTTTTTT
v_gene: TRBV7-9
d_gene: .
j_gene: TRBJ2-2
abundance: .

CDR3aa: CASSGVSRGTEAFF
CDR3nt: TGTGCCAGCAGTGGGGTTTCTCGGGGGACTGAAGCTTTCTTT
v_gene: TRBV2
d_gene: .
j_gene: TRBJ1-1
abundance: .

CDR3aa: CASSLYPSGSGDYNEQFF
CDR3nt: TGTGCCAGCAGCTTATACCCGTCGGGTAGCGGGGACTACAATGAGCAGTTCTTC
v_gene: TRBV11-2
d_gene: TRBD2
j_gene: TRBJ2-1
abundance: many

CDR3aa: CASSSLWRDRELAKNIQYF
CDR3nt: TGTGCCAGCAGCTCCCTTTGGAGAGACAGAGAATTAGCCAAAAACATTCAGTACTTC
v_gene: TRBV11-2
d_gene: .
j_gene: TRBJ2-4
abundance: .

CDR3aa: CAWSVLGTEQYF
CDR3nt: TGTGCCTGGAGTGTTTTGGGGACCGAGCAGTACTTC
v_gene: TRBV30
d_gene: .
j_gene: TRBJ2-7
abundance: few

CDR3aa: CAISGWGGDQPQHF
CDR3nt: TGTGCCATCAGTGGTTGGGGTGGCGACCAGCCCCAGCATTTT
v_gene: TRBV10-3
d_gene: .
j_gene: TRBJ1-5
abundance: .

CDR3aa: CATIAGGPGYNEQFF
CDR3nt: TGTGCCACCATAGCGGGAGGGCCCGGCTACAATGAGCAGTTCTTC
v_gene: TRBV7-2
d_gene: TRBD2
j_gene: TRBJ2-1
abundance: .

CDR3aa: CASSSASSYNEQFF
CDR3nt: TGTGCCAGCAGCTCGGCTAGCTCCTACAATGAGCAGTTCTTC
v_gene: TRBV11-2
d_gene: .
j_gene: TRBJ2-1
abundance: .

CDR3aa: CASSLAGGALISYGYTF
CDR3nt: TGTGCCAGCAGCTTAGCGGGTGGAGCCCTGATCTCCTATGGCTACACCTTC
v_gene: TRBV7-6
d_gene: .
j_gene: TRBJ1-2
abundance: few

CDR3aa: CACGEGNNEKLFF
CDR3nt: TGTGCCTGCGGAGAGGGGAATAATGAAAAACTGTTTTTT
v_gene: TRBV30
d_gene: .
j_gene: TRBJ1-4
abundance: .

CDR3aa: CASSLDRVPQPQHF
CDR3nt: TGTGCCAGCAGCTTAGACAGAGTTCCTCAGCCCCAGCATTTT
v_gene: TRBV7-2
d_gene: .
j_gene: TRBJ1-5
abundance: many

CDR3aa: CASLIGSEQYF
CDR3nt: TGTGCCAGCCTAATTGGTTCCGAGCAGTACTTC
v_gene: TRBV2
d_gene: .
j_gene: TRBJ2-7
abundance: .

CDR3aa: CASSRQAGGAYEQYF
CDR3nt: TGTGCCAGCAGCCGCCAAGCGGGAGGGGCCTACGAGCAGTACTTC
v_gene: TRBV11-2
d_gene: TRBD2
j_gene: TRBJ2-7
abundance: few

CDR3aa: CASSIRDSAEAFF
CDR3nt: TGTGCCAGCAGCATCCGGGACAGCGCTGAAGCTTTCTTT
v_gene: TRBV7-4
d_gene: TRBD1
j_gene: TRBJ1-1
abundance: .

CDR3aa: CASSSNQMPGQGSGNTIYF
CDR3nt: TGTGCCAGCAGTTCCAACCAAATGCCGGGACAGGGGAGTGGAAACACCATATATTTT
v_gene: TRBV6-5
d_gene: TRBD1
j_gene: TRBJ1-3
abundance: .

CDR3aa: CASSLVTGPYNEQFF
CDR3nt: TGTGCCAGCAGCTTAGTCACAGGGCCCTACAATGAGCAGTTCTTC
v_gene: TRBV7-2
d_gene: .
j_gene: TRBJ2-1
abundance: many

CDR3aa: CASILAGVEETQYF
CDR3nt: TGTGCCAGCATCCTAGCGGGAGTTGAAGAGACCCAGTACTTC
v_gene: TRBV12-3/TRBV12-4
d_gene: TRBD2
j_gene: TRBJ2-5
abundance: .

CDR3aa: CASSLNPLTYEQYF
CDR3nt: TGTGCCAGCAGCTTAAACCCCCTCACCTACGAGCAGTACTTC
v_gene: TRBV7-2
d_gene: .
j_gene: TRBJ2-7
abundance: few

CDR3aa: CSASAGGWADTQYF
CDR3nt: TGCAGTGCTAGTGCGGGGGGTTGGGCAGATACGCAGTATTTT
v_gene: TRBV20-1
d_gene: TRBD2
j_gene: TRBJ2-3
abundance: few

CDR3aa: CASSLRTSGPQYF
CDR3nt: TGTGCCAGCAGTTTAAGGACTAGCGGTCCCCAGTACTTC
v_gene: TRBV12-3/TRBV12-4
d_gene: TRBD2
j_gene: TRBJ2-7
abundance: few

CDR3aa: CASAWTGTNEQFF
CDR3nt: TGTGCCTCCGCTTGGACAGGGACCAATGAGCAGTTCTTC
v_gene: TRBV7-9
d_gene: TRBD1
j_gene: TRBJ2-1
abundance: .

CDR3aa: CASSPGTAGQYF
CDR3nt: TGTGCCAGCAGTCCCGGGACCGCCGGGCAGTACTTC
v_gene: TRBV12-3/TRBV12-4
d_gene: .
j_gene: TRBJ2-7
abundance: .

CDR3aa: CASSQERQGWAEAFF
CDR3nt: TGTGCCAGCAGCCAGGAACGACAGGGTTGGGCTGAAGCTTTCTTT
v_gene: TRBV7-2
d_gene: TRBD1
j_gene: TRBJ1-1
abundance: many

CDR3aa: CASSQEWGGVGDTQYF
CDR3nt: TGCGCCAGCAGCCAAGAGTGGGGCGGCGTAGGAGATACGCAGTATTTT
v_gene: TRBV4-1
d_gene: .
j_gene: TRBJ2-3
abundance: few

CDR3aa: CSAATLADTYNEQFF
CDR3nt: TGCAGTGCTGCTACGCTAGCGGACACCTACAATGAGCAGTTCTTC
v_gene: TRBV20-1
d_gene: TRBD2
j_gene: TRBJ2-1
abundance: .

CDR3aa: CASSGPGTSNGEQFF
CDR3nt: TGTGCCAGCAGTGGTCCCGGGACTAGTAACGGTGAGCAGTTCTTC
v_gene: TRBV6-1
d_gene: TRBD2
j_gene: TRBJ2-1
abundance: few

CDR3aa: CASSQVGLAGGYEQYF
CDR3nt: TGCGCCAGCAGCCAAGTCGGACTAGCGGGAGGTTACGAGCAGTACTTC
v_gene: TRBV4-1
d_gene: TRBD2
j_gene: TRBJ2-7
abundance: few

CDR3aa: CSARPQPGQRLAKNIQYF
CDR3nt: TGCAGTGCTAGACCCCAACCCGGACAGCGACTAGCCAAAAACATTCAGTACTTC
v_gene: TRBV20-1
d_gene: .
j_gene: TRBJ2-4
abundance: few

CDR3aa: CASTVFEARTDTQYF
CDR3nt: TGCGCCAGCACCGTTTTTGAGGCCCGCACAGATACGCAGTATTTT
v_gene: TRBV5-1
d_gene: .
j_gene: TRBJ2-3
abundance: .

CDR3aa: CASSPWGNSGNTIYF
CDR3nt: TGTGCCAGTAGTCCATGGGGCAACTCTGGAAACACCATATATTTT
v_gene: TRBV19
d_gene: .
j_gene: TRBJ1-3
abundance: .

CDR3aa: CASSYQGREAFF
CDR3nt: TGTGCCAGCAGTTACCAGGGCAGGGAAGCTTTCTTT
v_gene: TRBV6-6
d_gene: .
j_gene: TRBJ1-1
abundance: .

CDR3aa: CASKRGFLGQPQHF
CDR3nt: TGTGCCAGCAAGCGAGGCTTCTTAGGGCAGCCCCAGCATTTT
v_gene: TRBV19
d_gene: .
j_gene: TRBJ1-5
abundance: .

CDR3aa: CASSLKGPTDSQYF
CDR3nt: TGTGCCAGCAGTCTTAAGGGCCCTACCGACAGCCAGTACTTC
v_gene: TRBV6-1
d_gene: .
j_gene: TRBJ2-5
abundance: few

CDR3aa: CSAGGLPLHYSNQPQHF
CDR3nt: TGCAGTGCGGGTGGGCTTCCCTTACACTATAGCAATCAGCCCCAGCATTTT
v_gene: TRBV20-1
d_gene: .
j_gene: TRBJ1-5
abundance: .

CDR3aa: CASSFPPLAEVIDTQYF
CDR3nt: TGTGCCAGCAGCTTCCCCCCGCTAGCGGAAGTTATAGATACGCAGTATTTT
v_gene: TRBV11-2
d_gene: TRBD2
j_gene: TRBJ2-3
abundance: .

CDR3aa: CASSGRDSRETQYF
CDR3nt: TGTGCCAGCTCCGGAAGGGACAGCCGGGAGACCCAGTACTTC
v_gene: TRBV18
d_gene: TRBD1
j_gene: TRBJ2-5
abundance: .

CDR3aa: CASSLEPGQQREPTGGAKNIQYF
CDR3nt: TGTGCCAGCAGTCTTGAACCGGGACAGCAAAGAGAACCTACGGGGGGGGCCAAAAACATTCAGTACTTC
v_gene: TRBV6-1
d_gene: .
j_gene: TRBJ2-4
abundance: few

CDR3aa: CASSTLGTVWPPTF
CDR3nt: TGTGCCAGCAGTACCCTTGGAACAGTTTGGCCTCCCACCTTC
v_gene: TRBV28
d_gene: .
j_gene: TRBJ1-2
abundance: .

CDR3aa: CASRTAGGPPGELFF
CDR3nt: TGTGCCAGCAGAACCGCGGGGGGGCCCCCCGGGGAGCTGTTTTTT
v_gene: TRBV27
d_gene: TRBD2
j_gene: TRBJ2-2
abundance: .

CDR3aa: CASNPRDLHGYTF
CDR3nt: TGTGCCAGTAATCCACGGGATCTCCATGGCTACACCTTC
v_gene: TRBV19
d_gene: .
j_gene: TRBJ1-2
abundance: .

CDR3aa: CSATHGANVLTF
CDR3nt: TGCAGTGCTACCCATGGGGCCAACGTCCTGACTTTC
v_gene: TRBV20-1
d_gene: .
j_gene: TRBJ2-6
abundance: few

CDR3aa: CASSVVGGQVVYEQYF
CDR3nt: TGTGCCAGCTCGGTAGTAGGAGGGCAGGTCGTCTACGAGCAGTACTTC
v_gene: TRBV6-1
d_gene: .
j_gene: TRBJ2-7
abundance: few

CDR3aa: CAGAKNQETQYF
CDR3nt: TGTGCCGGGGCTAAAAACCAAGAGACCCAGTACTTC
v_gene: TRBV28
d_gene: .
j_gene: TRBJ2-5
abundance: few

CDR3aa: CASSFLVAGTSVPLPQFF
CDR3nt: TGTGCCAGCAGCTTTCTCGTCGCCGGGACTAGCGTCCCTTTGCCGCAGTTCTTC
v_gene: TRBV7-8
d_gene: TRBD2
j_gene: TRBJ2-1
abundance: .

CDR3aa: CASSLTGSKETQYF
CDR3nt: TGTGCCAGCAGCCTGACAGGGTCTAAGGAGACCCAGTACTTC
v_gene: TRBV6-2/TRBV6-3
d_gene: TRBD1
j_gene: TRBJ2-5
abundance: .

CDR3aa: CASSLRTGGYYEQYF
CDR3nt: TGTGCCAGCAGCTTGCGGACAGGGGGATACTACGAGCAGTACTTC
v_gene: TRBV11-2
d_gene: TRBD1
j_gene: TRBJ2-7
abundance: few

CDR3aa: CSAKPRGGHSGGYNEQFF
CDR3nt: TGCAGTGCTAAGCCCCGTGGGGGCCACAGTGGTGGCTACAATGAGCAGTTCTTC
v_gene: TRBV20-1
d_gene: .
j_gene: TRBJ2-1
abundance: .

CDR3aa: CASSYARGSNYGYTF
CDR3nt: TGTGCCAGCAGTTACGCGCGGGGCTCCAACTATGGCTACACCTTC
v_gene: TRBV6-5
d_gene: .
j_gene: TRBJ1-2
abundance: few

CDR3aa: CASSLEDSNQPQHF
CDR3nt: TGTGCCAGCAGCTTAGAGGATAGCAATCAGCCCCAGCATTTT
v_gene: TRBV7-2
d_gene: .
j_gene: TRBJ1-5
abundance: .

CDR3aa: CASSLRMGQGYNSPLHF
CDR3nt: TGTGCCAGCAGTTTGAGAATGGGGCAGGGTTATAATTCACCCCTCCACTTT
v_gene: TRBV27
d_gene: .
j_gene: TRBJ1-6
abundance: .

CDR3aa: CASSIDLQETQYF
CDR3nt: TGTGCCAGTAGTATAGATCTACAAGAGACCCAGTACTTC
v_gene: TRBV19
d_gene: .
j_gene: TRBJ2-5
abundance: .

CDR3aa: CASTLDRGYGYTF
CDR3nt: TGTGCCAGCACCTTGGACAGGGGGTATGGCTACACCTTC
v_gene: TRBV2
d_gene: TRBD1
j_gene: TRBJ1-2
abundance: .

CDR3aa: CASSPQTADSGNTIYF
CDR3nt: TGTGCCAGCTCACCACAGACAGCCGACTCTGGAAACACCATATATTTT
v_gene: TRBV18
d_gene: .
j_gene: TRBJ1-3
abundance: .

CDR3aa: CASSFTNGRAGEQYF
CDR3nt: TGTGCCAGCAGCTTTACGAACGGGAGGGCCGGAGAGCAGTACTTC
v_gene: TRBV7-6
d_gene: TRBD2
j_gene: TRBJ2-7
abundance: .

CDR3aa: CASSLTGELYGYTF
CDR3nt: TGTGCCAGCAGTTTAACAGGTGAATTGTATGGCTACACCTTC
v_gene: TRBV12-3/TRBV12-4
d_gene: .
j_gene: TRBJ1-2
abundance: .

CDR3aa: CASSLQFPGELFF
CDR3nt: TGCGCCAGCAGCTTGCAGTTCCCCGGGGAGCTGTTTTTT
v_gene: TRBV5-1
d_gene: .
j_gene: TRBJ2-2
abundance: .